These 32 T cell receptor beta chains originate from one sample sequenced in a study of cytomegalovirus exposure and HLA in healthy donors. The PCR used 60 Vbeta and 13 Jbeta primers. The assay was immunoSEQ multiplex PCR, and TCRdb's table has in-frame clones only and misses some. The sample includes 150,000 to 200,000 clones, less than 80% of them seen just once. What was sequenced was PBMCs. These receptors all stem from a woman aged 25 to 39 in good health and CMV-seropositive.

In its sample, this clone was seen a few times. V and J are TRBV11-2 and TRBJ1-6; D is unresolved. The CDR3 sequence is 15 residues long. V was cut by 6 bases and J by 7 bases, with 16 bases left in between. The germline CDR1 and CDR2 sequences are SGHAT and FQNNGV. The CDR3 DNA reads TGTGCCAGCAGACATCCCGGGGTCGGAAATTCACCCCTCCACTTT. This codes for CASRHPGVGNSPLHF.

The CDR3 DNA sequence: TGTGCCAGCAGCTTAACGGTGAACACTGAAGCTTTCTTT. Protein sequence: CASSLTVNTEAFF. The chain joins TRBV11-3 to TRBJ1-1; D gene unclear. Germline CDR1 reads SGHNT; CDR2 reads YENEEA. This CDR3 comprises 13 residues. Trimming cost V 2 bases and J 0 bases, with 4 bases left between them.

The chain couples TRBV10-1 to TRBJ1-5; D unclear. The CDR3 has 17 amino acids. V shed 0 bases and J shed 11 bases, with 23 bases lying between them. From germline, CDR1 is WNHNN and CDR2 SYGVQD (reference sequence). CDR3 in amino acids: CASSESNLGGSSLAQHF. CDR3 in DNA: TGCGCCAGCAGTGAGTCGAATTTGGGAGGGTCTTCACTAGCCCAGCATTTT.

This chain uses TRBV7-6 with TRBJ2-7; the match to TRBD1 covers 9 bases. CDR1 and CDR2 (germline): SGHVS, FNYEAQ. J gave up 3 bases and V 6 bases, and 6 bases lay outside the gene matches. The CDR3 is made up of 14 amino acids. The CDR3, as DNA: TGTGCCAGCAGTCCCGGGACAGGGAACTACGAGCAGTACTTC. Translation: CASSPGTGNYEQYF.

The chain carries TRBV7-9 and TRBJ2-4; 9 bases match TRBD2. This CDR3 comprises 19 residues. V dropped 1 base and J dropped 0; count of bases not matched to a gene: 10. Per the germline V gene, CDR1 is SEHNR and CDR2 is FQNEAQ (reference sequence). CDR3 bases: TGTGCCAGCAGCTTAGTCCCCCTAGCGGGAAGATTAGCCAAAAACATTCAGTACTTC. It encodes CASSLVPLAGRLAKNIQYF.

The J gene is TRBJ2-7, the V gene TRBV19, with 9 bases lining up with TRBD1. CDR3 length: 16 amino acids. Trimming at V came to 5 bases and at J to 2 bases, leaving 10 bases not matched to a gene. Germline V gene data show CDR1 as LNHDA and CDR2 as SQIVND (reference sequence). The CDR3 DNA follows: TGTGCCAGTAGTGCAAGAGCTTGGGACAGGGCCTACGAGCAGTACTTC. Protein product: CASSARAWDRAYEQYF.

CDR3 nucleotide sequence: TGCGCCAGCAGCGCCCAGGAAGTCACGAACACCGGGGAGCTGTTTTTT. This codes for CASSAQEVTNTGELFF. The chain uses TRBV5-1 and TRBJ2-2; no firm D call. V lost 4 bases and J 0 bases, leaving 13 bases between the germline ends. Germline V gives CDR1 SGHRS, CDR2 YFSETQ. The CDR3 is 16 residues long.

This sequence joins TRBV5-1 and TRBJ2-3; a weak D match, TRBD2 (5 bases). Per the germline V gene, CDR1 is SGHRS and CDR2 is YFSETQ. This CDR3 comprises 16 residues. The V and J ends lost 6 bases and 0 bases respectively, with 17 bases between them. CDR3 nucleotide sequence: TGCGCCAGCACCATTCTGGGGAGATTAAGCACAGATACGCAGTATTTT. It codes for CASTILGRLSTDTQYF.

The chain has TRBV29-1 and TRBJ2-1; weak D call: TRBD1 (5 bases). CDR3 length equals 13 residues. V lost 3 bases to trimming and J lost 6 bases, with 12 bases between them. Germline loops: CDR1 SQVTM, CDR2 ANQGSEA. CDR3 DNA: TGCAGCGTTGAGGGCAGGGTAGGCAATGAGCAGTTCTTC. Protein: CSVEGRVGNEQFF.

This clone was detected once. The rearrangement uses TRBV30 and TRBJ2-7, with TRBD2 as a possible D gene (6 bases). V was cut by 0 bases and J by 4 bases, with 16 bases left in between. CDR1 and CDR2 (germline): GTSNPN, SVGIG (reference sequence). CDR3 length: 15 residues. The CDR3 bases are TGTGCCTGGAGTGTATCTGCGGGAAGGACGTACGAGCAGTACTTC. Its translation: CAWSVSAGRTYEQYF.

This clone was recorded once. The genes are TRBV9 and TRBJ1-2; tentative D call: TRBD1 (6 bases). V was shortened by 3 bases and J by 5 bases, with 17 bases between the two germline ends. The germline V gene has CDR1 SGDLS and CDR2 YYNGEE. The CDR3 has 15 amino acids. CDR3 in DNA: TGTGCCAGCAGCGATCACAGGGACCGCCCGTATGGCTACACCTTC. Translated, it gives CASSDHRDRPYGYTF.

The chain joins TRBV9 to TRBJ2-1, with 9 bases matching TRBD1. With 3 bases clipped from V and 5 bases from J, the junction kept 6 bases outside the gene matches. CDR1 is SGDLS, CDR2 YYNGEE, per germline. The CDR3 extends over 15 amino acids. The CDR3 protein is CASSAGQGLDNEQFF. Written as DNA, the CDR3 is TGTGCCAGCAGCGCGGGACAGGGCCTGGACAATGAGCAGTTCTTC. Based on the CDR3 plus reference TRBV9 and TRBJ2-1, the full variable domain is DSGVTQTPKHLITATGQRVTLRCSPRSGDLSVYWYQQSLDQGLQFLIQYYNGEERAKGNILERFSAQQFPDLHSELNLSSLELGDSALYFCASSAGQGLDNEQFFGPGTRLTVL.

This rearrangement joins TRBV5-6 to TRBJ2-1; 8 bases line up with TRBD1. Trimming cost V 2 bases and J 4 bases; bases outside gene matches: 14. This CDR3 contains 18 residues. CDR1 and CDR2 (germline): SGHDT, YYEEEE. The CDR3 DNA sequence: TGTGCCAGCAGCTTCAATCGGAGGGACAGGTCGGAATACAATGAGCAGTTCTTC. Translated, it gives CASSFNRRDRSEYNEQFF.

The J gene is TRBJ2-3, the V gene TRBV4-3, with D maybe TRBD1 (6 bases). The ends were cut back, 7 bases at V and 3 bases at J, with 17 bases in the middle. CDR3 size: 15 residues. Per germline, CDR1 LGHNA and CDR2 YSLEER. This CDR3 is CASTKASGATDTQYF. The CDR3 DNA reads TGCGCCAGCACTAAGGCGTCAGGGGCGACAGATACGCAGTATTTT.

V and J are TRBV11-2 and TRBJ2-5; 10 bases fit TRBD2. V lost 4 bases and J lost 4; bases outside the gene matches: 6. This CDR3 spans 15 amino acids. Per germline, CDR1 SGHAT and CDR2 FQNNGV. The CDR3 nucleotides are TGTGCCAGCAGCTACTCAGCGGGGGGGCGAGAGACCCAGTACTTC. Protein sequence: CASSYSAGGRETQYF. Supplemented by reference TRBV11-2 and TRBJ2-5, the full variable domain reads EAGVAQSPRYKIIEKRQSVAFWCNPISGHATLYWYQQILGQGPKLLIQFQNNGVVDDSQLPKDRFSAERLKGVDSTLKIQPAKLEDSAVYLCASSYSAGGRETQYFGPGTRLLVL.

This chain links TRBV4-1 with TRBJ2-7; no clear D gene. V gave up 1 base and J gave up 2 bases, with 12 bases separating them. Germline loops: CDR1 MGHRA, CDR2 YSYEKL. This CDR3 has 15 residues. CDR3 sequence: CASSQVTSIAYEQYF. As DNA, the CDR3 is TGCGCCAGCAGCCAAGTCACGAGCATCGCCTACGAGCAGTACTTC.

The chain links TRBV2 to TRBJ2-3; D ambiguous. The CDR3 is made up of 13 amino acids. CDR1 SNHLY and CDR2 FYNNEI come from the germline V gene. The ends were cut back, 8 bases at V and 2 bases at J, with 11 bases in the middle. DNA of the CDR3: TGTGCCAGCCAACAGATTTACACAGATACGCAGTATTTT. Protein sequence: CASQQIYTDTQYF.

This sequence joins TRBV6-1 and TRBJ2-7; 7 bases are shared with TRBD1. J lost 6 bases, V lost 7 bases, and 12 bases had no gene match. The CDR3 consists of 14 residues. Germline V lookup: CDR1 MNHNS, CDR2 SASEGT. CDR3 bases: TGTGCCAGCAAGAAGGACCGGGACAGCCTCGAGCAGTACTTC. Translated, it gives CASKKDRDSLEQYF.

V and J are TRBV6-1 and TRBJ2-2, with TRBD2 as a possible D gene (6 bases). The CDR3 contains 15 residues. CDR1 is MNHNS and CDR2 is SASEGT in the germline V gene. With 6 bases removed from V and 3 bases from J, the gap between germline ends came to 14 bases. CDR3 nucleotides: TGTGCCAGCAGCCGAGGGGCGGGGTACACCGGGGAGCTGTTTTTT. Translation: CASSRGAGYTGELFF.

This rearrangement joins TRBV11-2 to TRBJ2-1; D might be TRBD2 (5 bases). Germline V gene data show CDR1 as SGHAT and CDR2 as FQNNGV. This CDR3 contains 15 residues. With 5 bases removed from V and 8 bases from J, the gap between germline ends came to 19 bases. DNA of the CDR3: TGTGCCAGCAGCCCCCTCAAGCGGACCCGCGATGAGCAGTTCTTC. Amino acids: CASSPLKRTRDEQFF.

The J gene is TRBJ2-5, the V gene TRBV7-2, with TRBD2 identical over 7 bases. The CDR3 consists of 14 residues. Losses at the gene ends were 1 base for V and 4 bases for J; bases not matched to a gene: 3. Germline-derived CDR1 and CDR2 are SGHTA and FQGNSA. Here the CDR3 DNA reads TGTGCCAGCAGCTTAGGAGGCGGGGGAGAGACCCAGTACTTC. Protein: CASSLGGGGETQYF. Based on the CDR3 plus reference TRBV7-2 and TRBJ2-5, the full variable domain is GAGVSQSPSNKVTEKGKDVELRCDPISGHTALYWYRQSLGQGLEFLIYFQGNSAPDKSGLPSDRFSAERTGGSVSTLTIQRTQQEDSAVYLCASSLGGGGETQYFGPGTRLLVL.

This clone occurred once. V is TRBV28 and J is TRBJ2-3; no reliable D call. The germline CDR1 and CDR2 sequences are MDHEN and SYDVKM. The CDR3 is 15 amino acids. The ends were cut back, 5 bases at V and 3 bases at J, with 15 bases in the middle. The CDR3, as DNA: TGTGCCAGCAGTCTAATCGGTCCCGGTACAGATACGCAGTATTTT. Translating it yields CASSLIGPGTDTQYF.

This clone has more than one count but fewer than ten. A junction end diverges from the germline sequence, so it may reflect a read error. The genes are TRBV7-9 and TRBJ1-5, with D possibly matching TRBD1 (6 bases). This CDR3 is 13 amino acids long. In germline, CDR1 is SEHNR, CDR2 FQNEAQ (reference sequence). The CDR3 DNA is TGTTCCAGCAGTTCAGGGGTCAATCAGCCCCAGCATTTT. Residues: CSSSSGVNQPQHF.

This clone was counted between two and nine times. The chain links TRBV11-3 to TRBJ2-3; D not certain. Trimming took off 3 bases at V and 5 bases at J, with 6 bases between the two ends. Germline V gene lookup returns CDR1 SGHNT and CDR2 YENEEA. This CDR3 has 12 amino acids. The CDR3 sequence is CASSFVIDTQYF. DNA for the CDR3: TGTGCCAGCAGCTTTGTCATAGATACGCAGTATTTT.

The V and J genes are TRBV4-3 and TRBJ2-1; TRBD1 matches at 11 bases. V shed 3 bases, J shed 4 bases, and the junction held 5 bases outside the gene matches. Germline CDR1 reads LGHNA; CDR2 reads YSLEER. This CDR3 spans 16 amino acids. The CDR3 DNA reads as TGCGCCAGCAGCCAGCTCCGGGACAGGGGGTACAATGAGCAGTTCTTC. The encoded protein is CASSQLRDRGYNEQFF.

J is TRBJ1-2 and V is TRBV18, with 7 bases identical to TRBD1. The CDR3 contains 15 residues. Germline V CDR1 and CDR2: KGHSH, LQKENI. Trimming cost V 1 base and J 4 bases; bases outside gene matches: 6. Here the CDR3 DNA reads TGTGCCAGCTCACCACAGGGGGCGCAGGTCTATGGCTACACCTTC. Translated, it gives CASSPQGAQVYGYTF.

This chain connects TRBV27 to TRBJ2-3; 12 bases fit TRBD1. The CDR3 runs 16 residues. Per germline, CDR1 MNHEY and CDR2 SMNVEV (reference sequence). The V gene end was trimmed by 3 bases and the J gene end by 4 bases; junction bases not matched to a gene: 5. DNA for the CDR3: TGTGCCAGCAGTTTCGGGACAGGGGGCGCGGCAGATACGCAGTATTTT. This codes for CASSFGTGGAADTQYF.

This chain connects TRBV21-1 to TRBJ2-3; TRBD2 is the table's D call, not checked against the DNA. TRBV21-1 is described as a pseudogene. CDR3 length: 18 amino acids. CDR3 amino acids: CASSHSRRLAVEADTQYF. CDR3 DNA: TGTGCCAGCAGTCATTCGCGACGGCTAGCGGTGGAAGCTGATACGCAGTATTTT.

CDR3 loop: CASSIWTGDEQYF. The CDR3 DNA reads TGTGCCAGTAGTATATGGACAGGCGACGAGCAGTACTTC. This chain links TRBV19 with TRBJ2-7, with 7 nucleotides matching TRBD1. The CDR3 runs 13 residues. The V gene's germline CDR1 is LNHDA and CDR2 SQIVND (reference sequence). V lost 2 bases, J lost 5 bases, and 3 bases stayed unmatched.

This clone was counted only a few times. The chain employs TRBV9 and TRBJ2-4; 10 bases are a match to TRBD2. The CDR3 spans 15 residues. V lost 4 bases and J lost 6; bases outside the gene matches: 7. Germline V lookup: CDR1 SGDLS, CDR2 YYNGEE. Written as DNA, the CDR3 is TGTGCCAGCAGCAGTCTAGCGGGAGCCGGAAACATTCAGTACTTC. It is translated as CASSSLAGAGNIQYF.

This clone turned up a few times. The sample has other DNA sequences that encode this CDR3 too. The chain couples TRBV4-1 to TRBJ2-7, with a possible D match to TRBD1 (5 bases). Germline V lookup: CDR1 MGHRA, CDR2 YSYEKL. There are 14 residues in the CDR3. V dropped 0 bases and J dropped 2 bases, with 8 bases sitting between them. The CDR3 reads CASSQERGTYEQYF. The CDR3 DNA is TGCGCCAGCAGCCAAGAAAGGGGAACCTACGAGCAGTACTTC.

The gene calls are TRBV27 and TRBJ2-1; no clear D. This CDR3 region has 12 residues. Germline assignment: CDR1 MNHEY and CDR2 SMNVEV (reference sequence). With 6 bases removed from V and 3 bases from J, the gap between germline ends came to 6 bases. The CDR3 sequence is CASRQNYNEQFF. The CDR3 DNA reads as TGTGCCAGCAGGCAGAACTACAATGAGCAGTTCTTC.